What follows is one T cell receptor beta chain and its context. Use of 60 Vbeta and 13 Jbeta primers characterized the PCR. Profiling relied on immunoSEQ multiplex PCR, and the TCRdb table lists in-frame clones only, not all of them. The table records more than 50,000 clones, approximately 80% of them present only once. This CDR3 comprises 15 residues. Germline V lookup: CDR1 GTSNPN, CDR2 SVGIG (reference sequence). V was pared by 3 bases and J by 2 bases, with 13 bases between. Each donor was nominally healthy when sampled (though unrecorded immune exposures were likely). This sample stems from a study of cytomegalovirus exposure and HLA in healthy donors.

The rearrangement links TRBV30 to TRBJ2-2; a weak D match, TRBD2 (6 bases). Material: PBMCs. The clonotype originates from a female donor in good health and CMV-seronegative. The CDR3 loop is CAWRRGGINTGELFF. The CDR3 DNA sequence: TGTGCCTGGAGGAGAGGCGGGATTAACACCGGGGAGCTGTTTTTT.